One sample yielded the 3 T cell receptor beta chains listed below, sequenced in a study of radiotherapy plus CTLA-4 blockade in lung cancer. The repertoire was sequenced with immunoSEQ multiplex PCR; TCRdb's copy has only in-frame clones and lacks some. Altogether some 35,000 clones are present, more than 80% being singletons, with the ten largest covering 5.8%. The sequenced sample was peripheral blood, obtained from a patient treated with radiotherapy plus ipilimumab. These receptors all come from a human donor with non-small cell lung cancer who had stable disease on radiotherapy plus ipilimumab.

The chain combines TRBV27 with TRBJ2-3, with TRBD2 matching 11 bases. The ends lost 3 bases at V and 4 bases at J; junction bases unmatched: 12. CDR1 MNHEY and CDR2 SMNVEV come from the germline V gene (reference sequence). The CDR3 has 18 amino acids. For the CDR3, the DNA is TGTGCCAGCAGTTTGGTGGGTAGCGGGAGGGATGGGGCAGATACGCAGTATTTT. This sequence encodes CASSLVGSGRDGADTQYF.

The CDR3 nucleotides read TGTGCCAGCAGTACTCGGGGGGAGGGTAGGGGCTACACCTTC. Translating gives CASSTRGEGRGYTF. The chain is built from TRBV2 and TRBJ1-2; D is perhaps TRBD1 (5 bases). This CDR3 is built from 14 residues. Trimming shortened V by 5 bases and J by 8 bases, and 18 bases separated the two germline ends. Germline V gene lookup returns CDR1 SNHLY and CDR2 FYNNEI.

The chain uses TRBV28 and TRBJ2-4; perhaps TRBD1 as D (6 bases). The V and J ends lost 5 bases and 6 bases respectively, with 17 bases between them. The CDR3 has 15 residues. The germline V gene encodes CDR1 MDHEN and CDR2 SYDVKM. DNA of the CDR3: TGTGCCAGCAGTCTCCCAGGGGATTTGGGAAACATTCAGTACTTC. Its protein is CASSLPGDLGNIQYF.